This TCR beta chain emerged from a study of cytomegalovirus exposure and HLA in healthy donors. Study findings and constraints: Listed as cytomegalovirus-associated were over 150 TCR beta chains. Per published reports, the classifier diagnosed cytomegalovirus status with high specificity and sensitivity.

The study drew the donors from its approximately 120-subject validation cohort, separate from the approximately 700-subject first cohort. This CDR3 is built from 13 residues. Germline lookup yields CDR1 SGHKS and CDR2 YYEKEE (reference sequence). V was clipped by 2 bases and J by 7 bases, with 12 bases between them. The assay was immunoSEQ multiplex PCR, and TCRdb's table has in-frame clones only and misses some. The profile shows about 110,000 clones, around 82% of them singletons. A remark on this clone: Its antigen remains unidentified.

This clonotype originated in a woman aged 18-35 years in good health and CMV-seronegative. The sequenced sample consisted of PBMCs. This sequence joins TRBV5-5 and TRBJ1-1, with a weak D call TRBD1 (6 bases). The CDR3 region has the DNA TGTGCCAGCAGCTTTTCAGGGGAGGGTGAAGCTTTCTTT. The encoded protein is CASSFSGEGEAFF.